This T cell receptor (beta chain) was obtained from a study of blood T cell repertoires in COVID-19. Study details: From the United States, Italy and Spain came samples of acute and convalescent COVID-19. PBMCs, B-cell-depleted T cells, or T cells provided the cDNA or gDNA that made up the material.

Assay: immunoSEQ multiplex PCR; the TCRdb copy retains only in-frame clones and omits some. This table holds about 46,000 clones, roughly 86% found once. The origin of this receptor is a man aged 60 to 75 with active or convalescent COVID-19. The sample consisted of peripheral blood.

The CDR3 DNA sequence: TGCGCCAGCAGCCAAGAAGGGGCAGGGCGCACTGAAGCTTTCTTT. Its protein is CASSQEGAGRTEAFF. The chain links TRBV4-1 to TRBJ1-1, with D possibly matching TRBD1 (5 bases). Germline CDR1 and CDR2: MGHRA and YSYEKL. V was cut by 0 bases and J by 4 bases, with 12 bases left in between. The length of the CDR3 is 15 residues.